Listed below are T cell receptor beta chains from one sample, sequenced in a study of cytomegalovirus exposure and HLA in healthy donors. Using immunoSEQ multiplex PCR, the repertoire was profiled, and TCRdb retains in-frame clones only, with some absent. The data show about 100,000 clones, about 76% seen once. Sequenced input: PBMCs. Receptors originate from a man aged 40-49 years in good health and CMV-seropositive. The CDR3 runs from the conserved cysteine through the conserved F or W. Each record gives: CDR3 length, D gene, J gene, clone size, V gene, CDR3 protein, CDR3 DNA. The D gene is left open where the match is weak. Rows give clone size only sometimes, using once, few, many, or a class for an expanded clone.

>16|TRBD2|TRBJ2-1|.|TRBV7-8
CASSFTSGGGNNEQFF
TGTGCCAGCAGCTTCACTAGCGGGGGCGGGAACAATGAGCAGTTCTTC
>13|.|TRBJ2-2|.|TRBV28
CASSSRGTGELFF
TGTGCCAGCAGTTCCAGGGGCACCGGGGAGCTGTTTTTT
>16|.|TRBJ2-2|few|TRBV9
CASSVEVSDQAGELFF
TGTGCCAGCAGCGTAGAGGTTTCCGATCAGGCCGGGGAGCTGTTTTTT
>13|.|TRBJ1-2|few|TRBV25-1
CASSRTGEYGYTF
TGTGCCAGCAGTCGGACGGGGGAATATGGCTACACCTTC
>17|TRBD1|TRBJ1-5|few|TRBV19
CASRQTGGTEANQPQHF
TGTGCCAGTAGACAGACAGGGGGTACAGAGGCTAATCAGCCCCAGCATTTT
>14|.|TRBJ1-3|.|TRBV5-6
CASSLSGVGNTIYF
TGTGCCAGCAGCTTGAGCGGAGTGGGAAACACCATATATTTT
>14|TRBD1|TRBJ1-2|.|TRBV9
CASSVAPGQGSYTF
TGTGCCAGCAGCGTAGCTCCGGGACAGGGGAGCTACACCTTC
>19|TRBD2|TRBJ2-7|.|TRBV10-2
CASSGVEVSGGDDPYEQYF
TGCGCCAGCAGTGGAGTCGAGGTTAGCGGGGGGGACGACCCCTACGAGCAGTACTTC
>15|TRBD1|TRBJ2-7|.|TRBV28
CASSSGQGAPYEQYF
TGTGCCAGCAGTTCGGGACAGGGGGCTCCCTACGAGCAGTACTTC
>13|TRBD1|TRBJ1-2|.|TRBV10-3
CAIGDRGDYGYTF
TGTGCCATCGGGGACAGGGGGGACTATGGCTACACCTTC
>16|TRBD2|TRBJ2-3|.|TRBV9
CASSVDSGGWTDTQYF
TGTGCCAGCAGCGTTGATAGCGGGGGATGGACAGATACGCAGTATTTT
>16|.|TRBJ1-6|.|TRBV19
CASSPGGSSYNSPLHF
TGTGCCAGTAGTCCCGGAGGGAGCTCCTATAATTCACCCCTCCACTTT
>14|.|TRBJ2-3|.|TRBV12-5
CASATGTSTDTQYF
TGTGCTAGTGCGACGGGTACTAGCACAGATACGCAGTATTTT
>15|.|TRBJ1-2|.|TRBV7-3
CASSRTGTTGGGYTF
TGTGCCAGCAGCCGAACAGGGACGACTGGGGGCGGCTACACCTTC
>15|.|TRBJ1-5|.|TRBV2
CASSVQGTYNQPQHF
TGTGCCAGCAGCGTTCAGGGGACCTATAATCAGCCCCAGCATTTT
>14|.|TRBJ2-7|.|TRBV11-3
CASSISPGAYEQYF
TGTGCCAGCAGTATTAGTCCAGGGGCCTACGAGCAGTACTTC
>15|TRBD2|TRBJ2-3|.|TRBV2
CASSERAGVRDTQYF
TGTGCCAGCAGTGAAAGAGCGGGAGTCCGTGATACGCAGTATTTT
>13|.|TRBJ2-1|.|TRBV11-2
CASSLWSYNEQFF
TGTGCCAGCAGCTTATGGAGTTACAATGAGCAGTTCTTC
>18|TRBD1|TRBJ2-6|.|TRBV28
CASSYRDRGQSGANVLTF
TGTGCCAGCAGTTACCGGGACAGGGGGCAATCTGGGGCCAACGTCCTGACTTTC
>15|TRBD2|TRBJ2-1|once|TRBV5-1
CASSLTSGGYNEQFF
TGCGCCAGCAGCTTAACTAGCGGGGGATACAATGAGCAGTTCTTC
>15|.|TRBJ2-1|few|TRBV18
CASSLPGGSYNEQFF
TGTGCCAGCTCACTCCCTGGGGGCTCATACAATGAGCAGTTCTTC
>16|TRBD2|TRBJ2-4|once|TRBV7-8
CASSPGSSGGRSIQYF
TGTGCCAGCAGCCCTGGTTCTAGCGGGGGGCGGAGCATTCAGTACTTC
>15|TRBD1|TRBJ2-7|.|TRBV4-1
CASSQAPTGDYEQYF
TGCGCCAGCAGCCAAGCCCCGACAGGGGATTACGAGCAGTACTTC
>13|.|TRBJ2-7|.|TRBV5-8
CASSGWDTSEQYF
TGTGCCAGCAGCGGTTGGGACACTAGCGAGCAGTACTTC
>14|.|TRBJ2-7|.|TRBV5-1
CASSGGLGPYEQYF
TGCGCCAGCAGCGGGGGGTTAGGTCCCTACGAGCAGTACTTC
>15|TRBD1|TRBJ1-4|.|TRBV5-4
CASSVQTGGGEKLFF
TGTGCCAGCAGCGTACAAACAGGGGGCGGAGAAAAACTGTTTTTT
>17|TRBD2|TRBJ2-2|.|TRBV27
CASSFSLAGGPIGELFF
TGTGCCAGCAGTTTTTCGCTAGCGGGAGGGCCGATCGGGGAGCTGTTTTTT
>14|TRBD1|TRBJ1-5|.|TRBV25-1
CASSRTGTGQPQHF
TGTGCCAGCAGTAGGACAGGGACCGGCCAGCCCCAGCATTTT
>17|TRBD1|TRBJ1-1|once|TRBV11-1
CASSSRKFGQGEVEAFF
TGTGCCAGCAGCTCCCGGAAGTTCGGACAGGGGGAGGTTGAAGCTTTCTTT
>14|TRBD1|TRBJ2-7|.|TRBV7-2
CASRQGQGYGEQYF
TGTGCCAGCAGGCAGGGACAGGGTTATGGCGAGCAGTACTTC